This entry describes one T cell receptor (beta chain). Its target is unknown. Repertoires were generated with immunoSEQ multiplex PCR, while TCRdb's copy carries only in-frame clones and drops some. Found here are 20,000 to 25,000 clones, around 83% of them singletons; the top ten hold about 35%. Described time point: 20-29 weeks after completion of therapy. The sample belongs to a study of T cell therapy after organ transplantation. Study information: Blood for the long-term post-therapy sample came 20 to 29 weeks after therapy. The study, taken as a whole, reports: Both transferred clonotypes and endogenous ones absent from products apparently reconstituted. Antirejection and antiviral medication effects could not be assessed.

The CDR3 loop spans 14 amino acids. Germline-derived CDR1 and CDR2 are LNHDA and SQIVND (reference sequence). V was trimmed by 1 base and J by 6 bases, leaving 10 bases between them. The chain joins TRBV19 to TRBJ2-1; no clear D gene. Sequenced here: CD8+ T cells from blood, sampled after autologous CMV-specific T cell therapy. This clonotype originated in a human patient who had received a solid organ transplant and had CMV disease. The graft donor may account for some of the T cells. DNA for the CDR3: TGTGCCAGTAGTATAGTCGGCAGTGTCAATGAGCAGTTCTTC. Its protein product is CASSIVGSVNEQFF.